This entry lists 21 T cell receptor beta chains sequenced from one sample in a study of blood T cell repertoires in COVID-19. TCRdb keeps only in-frame clones here, not all; method: immunoSEQ multiplex PCR. The sample consists of over 100,000 clones, around 86% of them appearing once. Sequencing was carried out using peripheral blood. The receptor source for this set is a man aged 40-50 years with acute or convalescent COVID-19.

The V gene is TRBV19, the J gene TRBJ2-4; possibly TRBD1 for D (6 bases). V was cut by 7 bases and J by 4 bases, with 11 bases left in between. The CDR3 runs 13 residues. Germline CDR1 and CDR2: LNHDA and SQIVND (reference sequence). The CDR3 region has the DNA TGTGCCAGTAATACAGGGTCTAAAAACATTCAGTACTTC. Protein: CASNTGSKNIQYF.

This chain joins TRBV25-1 and TRBJ1-5; D perhaps matches TRBD1 (6 bases). Germline-derived CDR1 and CDR2 are MGHDK and SYGVNS. This CDR3 has 13 residues. Trimming left V 5 bases short and J 6 bases short, with 11 bases between. The CDR3 protein is CASSSSGAQPQHF. The CDR3 nucleotides are TGTGCCAGCAGTTCGTCAGGGGCTCAGCCCCAGCATTTT.

The gene calls are TRBV29-1 and TRBJ1-1; 8 nucleotides align to TRBD1. Per germline, CDR1 SQVTM and CDR2 ANQGSEA. This CDR3 comprises 13 residues. The ends lost 4 bases at V and 1 base at J; junction bases unmatched: 2. CDR3 in amino acids: CSVGDRPNTEAFF. The CDR3 DNA sequence: TGCAGCGTTGGGGACAGGCCGAACACTGAAGCTTTCTTT.

This clone has only a few counts. The J gene is TRBJ1-2, the V gene TRBV2, with TRBD1 matching 8 bases. CDR1 and CDR2 (germline): SNHLY, FYNNEI. J gave up 5 bases and V 4 bases, and 9 bases lay outside the gene matches. The CDR3 totals 15 residues. For the CDR3, the DNA is TGTGCCAGCAGTGCAGCGGCAGGGGGCGCTTATGGCTACACCTTC. Protein sequence: CASSAAAGGAYGYTF.

V and J are TRBV6-1 and TRBJ2-5; D is perhaps TRBD1 (5 bases). V was pared by 2 bases and J by 1 base, with 11 bases between. The CDR3 runs to 15 residues. Looked up from germline, CDR1 is MNHNS and CDR2 is SASEGT. The CDR3 loop reads CASSEQGGRQETQYF. For the CDR3, the DNA is TGTGCCAGCAGTGAACAGGGTGGGCGCCAAGAGACCCAGTACTTC.

The chain is built from TRBV7-2 and TRBJ1-2; TRBD1 might be the D (6 bases). The CDR3 has 14 amino acids. Germline V CDR1 and CDR2: SGHTA, FQGNSA. The V end was cut by 7 bases, the J end by 4 bases, with 16 bases between. Here the CDR3 reads CASTPATGRYGYTF. DNA for the CDR3: TGTGCCAGCACCCCCGCAACAGGGCGCTATGGCTACACCTTC.

This chain joins TRBV7-3 and TRBJ2-1; TRBD2 matches at 8 bases. The CDR3 consists of 17 residues. The V and J ends lost 4 bases and 6 bases, in that order; junction bases with no gene match: 14. Per the germline V gene, CDR1 is SGHTA and CDR2 is FQGTGA. In DNA, the CDR3 is TGTGCCAGCAGCTCCACCCCCCGGGCGGGGGGTGGCAATGAGCAGTTCTTC. Protein product: CASSSTPRAGGGNEQFF. The variable domain in full, with the rest retrieved from reference TRBV7-3 and TRBJ2-1, is GAGVSQTPSNKVTEKGKYVELRCDPISGHTALYWYRQSLGQGPEFLIYFQGTGAADDSGLPNDRFFAVRPEGSVSTLKIQRTERGDSAVYLCASSSTPRAGGGNEQFFGPGTRLTVL.

The chain joins TRBV4-3 to TRBJ2-3; D unresolved. CDR1 and CDR2 (germline): LGHNA, YSLEER. CDR3 length equals 15 residues. Trimming cost V 1 base and J 2 bases, with 10 bases left between them. The CDR3 protein is CASSQVPGSTDTQYF. CDR3 DNA sequence: TGCGCCAGCAGCCAAGTGCCAGGATCCACAGATACGCAGTATTTT.

The chain uses TRBV7-6 and TRBJ2-5, with 9 positions matching TRBD2. Trimming took 7 bases from V and 4 from J; bases not matched to a gene: 4. Germline-derived CDR1 and CDR2 are SGHVS and FNYEAQ. CDR3 size: 13 residues. DNA of the CDR3: TGTGCCAGCACAGCTAGCGGGACAGAGACCCAGTACTTC. Its translation: CASTASGTETQYF.

The gene calls are TRBV13 and TRBJ2-1; 12 positions match TRBD2. The junction had 3 bases not matched to a gene; V was cut back by 5 bases and J by 4 bases. This CDR3 is built from 15 residues. The germline V gene has CDR1 PRHDT and CDR2 FYEKMQ (reference sequence). The CDR3 DNA is TGTGCCAGCAGCCAGGGACTAGCGGGTTACAATGAGCAGTTCTTC. Amino acids: CASSQGLAGYNEQFF.

V is TRBV5-1 and J is TRBJ2-7, with 7 bases fitting TRBD1. There are 14 residues in the CDR3. The junction had 5 bases not matched to a gene; V was cut back by 4 bases and J by 1 base. The germline V gene has CDR1 SGHRS and CDR2 YFSETQ. Here the CDR3 reads CASSSQTGSYEQYF. CDR3 nucleotides: TGCGCCAGCAGCAGCCAGACAGGGTCCTACGAGCAGTACTTC.

V gene TRBV14 combines with J gene TRBJ1-2, with D tentatively TRBD1 (5 bases). Trimming removed 1 base from V and 3 bases from J, with 12 bases in between. Germline V CDR1 and CDR2: SGHDN, FVKESK. This CDR3 is built from 15 residues. The CDR3 coding sequence is TGTGCCAGCAGCCAAGCCGGCACAGGCTACTATGGCTACACCTTC. It codes for CASSQAGTGYYGYTF.

The chain links TRBV18 to TRBJ1-1; 8 positions agree with TRBD1. In germline, CDR1 is KGHSH, CDR2 LQKENI. V shed 8 bases, J shed 8 bases, and the junction held 13 bases outside the gene matches. There are 14 residues in the CDR3. This CDR3 reads CASRDPGGGDEAFF. CDR3 coding DNA: TGTGCCAGCAGAGACCCAGGGGGCGGAGACGAAGCTTTCTTT.

V and J are TRBV7-8 and TRBJ1-1; a possible D gene is TRBD1 (5 bases). The CDR3 is made up of 13 amino acids. CDR1 and CDR2 from the germline V gene are SGHVS and FQNEAQ. The ends were cut back, 7 bases at V and 0 bases at J, with 9 bases in the middle. The CDR3: CASTQGMNTEAFF. Written as DNA, the CDR3 is TGTGCCAGCACCCAGGGTATGAACACTGAAGCTTTCTTT.

The V and J genes are TRBV5-1 and TRBJ2-7, with 9 bases that match TRBD1. V gave up 4 bases and J gave up 5 bases; unmatched junction bases: 7. The CDR3 covers 14 residues. Germline V lookup: CDR1 SGHRS, CDR2 YFSETQ. This CDR3 reads CASSAGQGNHEQYF. The CDR3 DNA is TGCGCCAGCAGCGCGGGACAGGGAAATCACGAGCAGTACTTC.

The V and J genes are TRBV10-3 and TRBJ2-7, with D hard to call. The CDR3 is made up of 13 amino acids. The ends were cut back, 3 bases at V and 2 bases at J, with 8 bases in the middle. Germline CDR1 is ENHRY and CDR2 is SYGVKD. As DNA, the CDR3 is TGTGCCATCAGTGATTACAGTGCCTACGAGCAGTACTTC. It yields the protein CAISDYSAYEQYF.

The chain combines TRBV11-1 with TRBJ1-2; no definite D call. V was trimmed by 5 bases and J by 6 bases, leaving 13 bases between them. CDR3 length equals 13 residues. Germline values: CDR1 SGHAT, CDR2 FQDESV (reference sequence). The CDR3 DNA reads as TGTGCCAGCAGCCTCGCAGGAAGAAATGGCTACACCTTC. Its translation: CASSLAGRNGYTF.

The CDR3 sequence is CASRHGTETNYGYTF. CDR3 DNA: TGTGCCAGCAGACACGGGACAGAAACTAACTATGGCTACACCTTC. The rearrangement uses TRBV5-4 and TRBJ1-2; 7 bases map to TRBD1. Germline V lookup: CDR1 SGHNT, CDR2 YYREEE (reference sequence). There are 15 residues in the CDR3. With 5 bases clipped from V and 0 bases from J, the junction kept 7 bases outside the gene matches.

For the CDR3, the DNA is TGCGCCAGCAGCATTATTAACAATGAGCAGTTCTTC. Protein: CASSIINNEQFF. The chain uses TRBV5-1 and TRBJ2-1; unclear D gene. The V gene lost 4 bases and the J gene lost 5 bases, with 7 bases spanning the gap. This CDR3 has 12 amino acids. Germline V CDR1 and CDR2: SGHRS, YFSETQ.

V is TRBV7-9 and J is TRBJ1-3; D ambiguous. Trimming took off 2 bases at V and 0 bases at J, with 8 bases between the two ends. The length of the CDR3 is 15 residues. Germline V CDR1 and CDR2: SEHNR, FQNEAQ (reference sequence). The CDR3 nucleotides are TGTGCCAGCAGCTTATATCCGGGCTCTGGAAACACCATATATTTT. Residues: CASSLYPGSGNTIYF.

The V and J genes are TRBV6-6 and TRBJ2-2; D is unresolved. CDR1 is MNHNY, CDR2 SVGAGI, per germline (reference sequence). The CDR3 extends over 14 amino acids. Trimming cost V 7 bases and J 1 base, with 10 bases left between them. CDR3 DNA sequence: TGTGCCAGCATTCGGTCAGGGAACACCGGGGAGCTGTTTTTT. This encodes CASIRSGNTGELFF.